A selection of T cell receptor beta chains follows, all from one sample in a study of lymphopenia after photon versus proton radiotherapy. Clones were sequenced by immunoSEQ multiplex PCR, and TCRdb holds only the in-frame ones, with some missing. Of around 16,000 clones in the sample, 88% were seen once. The specimen was peripheral blood, collected from a patient treated with proton-based radiotherapy. The receptors were gathered from a woman in her sixties or seventies with cholangiocarcinoma. Some clones in this sample may be carry-over from other donors' samples. CDR3s include the opening cysteine and the closing phenylalanine or tryptophan. D genes are given only for firm matches. For some rows the clone size is stated as once, few or many, or as a class when expanded; others skip it.

>TRBD2|TRBV4-1|TRBJ2-7|.
TGCGCCAGCAGCCAAAACAGGGAACCCGGGACTAGACTATCGTACGAGCAGTACTTC
CASSQNREPGTRLSYEQYF
>TRBD1|TRBV11-2|TRBJ2-1|.
TGTGCCAGCAGCTTAGTCCCCGGGACAGGGGTTCAGGATGAGCAGTTCTTC
CASSLVPGTGVQDEQFF
>.|TRBV6-5|TRBJ2-1|.
TGTGCCAGCAGTCGGACAGAATACAATGAGCAGTTCTTC
CASSRTEYNEQFF
>.|TRBV27|TRBJ2-1|.
TGTGCCAGCGGGGTCGGGCCCTACAATGAGCAGTTCTTC
CASGVGPYNEQFF
>.|TRBV5-1|TRBJ1-1|.
TGCGCCAGCAGCTTACAGGGAGGCGCTGAAGCTTTCTTT
CASSLQGGAEAFF
>TRBD1|TRBV13|TRBJ1-5|.
TGTGCCAGCAGCTGGGGACAGGGGAATCAGCCCCAGCATTTT
CASSWGQGNQPQHF
>.|TRBV4-2|TRBJ2-5|.
TGTGCCAGCAGCCAAGTCTACGGCGGGATTTTGGAGACCCAGTACTTC
CASSQVYGGILETQYF
>.|TRBV4-1|TRBJ2-5|.
TGCGCCAGCAGCCCCAACGCCGGGACTTCACAAGAGACCCAGTACTTC
CASSPNAGTSQETQYF
>.|TRBV27|TRBJ1-5|.
TGTGCCAGCAGTTTACTTCCCAGCAATCAGCCCCAGCATTTT
CASSLLPSNQPQHF
>.|TRBV2|TRBJ2-3|.
TGTGCCAGCAGTGACAGGCCAGTCGACACAGATACGCAGTATTTT
CASSDRPVDTDTQYF
>.|TRBV2|TRBJ2-1|.
TGTGCCAGCAGTGAACAGGACCTCTCCTACAATGAGCAGTTCTTC
CASSEQDLSYNEQFF
>.|TRBV5-4|TRBJ2-3|.
TGTGCCAGCAGCTTGGCCTCGCGGGTTCGCCCGAATTTT
CASSLASRVRPNF
>.|TRBV2|TRBJ1-5|.
TGTGCCAGCAGTGGTAACACAGGCAATCAGCCCCAGCATTTT
CASSGNTGNQPQHF
>.|TRBV6-1|TRBJ1-2|.
TGTGCCAGCAGTGAGGGGCAGAACTATGGCTACACCTTC
CASSEGQNYGYTF
>.|TRBV29-1|TRBJ1-5|.
TGCAGCGTCGGGGGGATGAGCAATCAGCCCCAGCATTTT
CSVGGMSNQPQHF
>.|TRBV4-1|TRBJ2-3|.
TGCGCCAGCAGCCAAGGGGTTAGCCCTAGCACAGATACGCAGTATTTT
CASSQGVSPSTDTQYF
>.|TRBV9|TRBJ2-3|.
TGTGCCAGCAGCGTTGGGGGGCTAACTAGCACAGATACGCAGTATTTT
CASSVGGLTSTDTQYF
>.|TRBV6-5|TRBJ1-5|.
TGTGCCAGCAGTTCCACCCATGGATCCGATCAGCCCCAGCATTTT
CASSSTHGSDQPQHF
>TRBD2|TRBV5-1|TRBJ2-1|.
TGCGCCAGCAGCTGGGGGGGCAATGAGCAGTTCTTC
CASSWGGNEQFF
>.|TRBV7-9|TRBJ1-2|.
TGTGCCAGCAGCCTCAGTGGATCTGGCTACACCTTC
CASSLSGSGYTF
>.|TRBV11-3|TRBJ1-1|.
TGTGCCAGCAGCTTAGGAGGGACTCAGAACACTGAAGCTTTCTTT
CASSLGGTQNTEAFF
>TRBD1|TRBV7-6|TRBJ1-2|.
TGTGCCAGCAGCTTAAGCGGGACAGGCGTTTATGGCTACACCTTC
CASSLSGTGVYGYTF
>.|TRBV7-2|TRBJ2-7|.
TGTGCCAGCAGCTCCCATGGCGGCGAGCAGTACTTC
CASSSHGGEQYF
>TRBD2|TRBV15|TRBJ2-5|.
TGTGCCACCAGCAGTCCGGGGGGGCGAGAGACCCAGTACTTC
CATSSPGGRETQYF
>TRBD1|TRBV15|TRBJ2-1|.
TGTGCCACCAGCAGAGGGGGACAGGGGTCCTACAATGAGCAGTTCTTC
CATSRGGQGSYNEQFF
>.|TRBV7-2|TRBJ1-6|.
TGTGCCAGCAGCTTAGCGTGGGGGCGAGGCTCCTATAATTCACCCCTCCACTTT
CASSLAWGRGSYNSPLHF
>.|TRBV18|TRBJ1-1|.
TGTGCCAGCTCACCAGAGGGGGTGAACACTGAAGCTTTCTTT
CASSPEGVNTEAFF
>.|TRBV7-8|TRBJ2-7|.
TGTGCCAGCAGCTTAGCAGGGGGTTATTCCTACGAGCAGTACTTC
CASSLAGGYSYEQYF
>.|TRBV5-1|TRBJ2-5|.
TGCGCCAGCAGCCCTCGGACAGGGCCAAACGGGAGGGCCAAAGAGACCCAGTACTTC
CASSPRTGPNGRAKETQYF
>.|TRBV27|TRBJ2-1|.
TGTGCCAGCAGCCAAGACGGCCGTTACAATGAGCAGTTCTTC
CASSQDGRYNEQFF
>TRBD2|TRBV6-5|TRBJ2-7|.
TGTGCCAGCAGTTACCTCGGGGCTAGCGGGAGCTACGAGCAGTACTTC
CASSYLGASGSYEQYF
>.|TRBV4-1|TRBJ1-1|.
TGCGCCAGCAGACCCCTCGTCCGGGACCCTGAAGCTTTCTTT
CASRPLVRDPEAFF
>TRBD1|TRBV7-2|TRBJ1-2|.
TGTGCCAGCAGCCCGGACAGGGGCTATGGCTACACCTTC
CASSPDRGYGYTF
>.|TRBV2|TRBJ1-1|.
TGTGCCAGCATAGGGGCGGAGGTATTAACTGAAGCTTTCTTT
CASIGAEVLTEAFF
>TRBD2|TRBV7-7|TRBJ2-1|.
TGTGCTAGCAGCATAGCGGGGAACTACAATGAGCAGTTCTTC
CASSIAGNYNEQFF
>.|TRBV7-2|TRBJ2-2|.
TGTGCCAGCAGCTCGGGACTGCACACCGGGGAGCTGTTTTTT
CASSSGLHTGELFF
>.|TRBV7-2|TRBJ2-7|once
TGTGCCAGCAGCTTGGCCGTGGATGGCTACGAGCAGTACTTC
CASSLAVDGYEQYF
>.|TRBV11-2|TRBJ2-1|.
TGTGCCAGCAGCTTAGGTACTAGCTTCTACAATGAGCAGTTCTTC
CASSLGTSFYNEQFF
>.|TRBV11-2|TRBJ1-1|.
TGTGCCAGCAGCTTACGGGAGGTTCTCGGCACTGAAGCTTTCTTT
CASSLREVLGTEAFF
>.|TRBV13|TRBJ1-2|.
TGTGCCAGCAGCTCCTATGCCGGGCGGGAAAACTATGGCTACACCTTC
CASSSYAGRENYGYTF
>.|TRBV27|TRBJ1-4|.
TGTGCCAGCAGCCCCGCGGGGGGTTTTAATGAAAAACTGTTTTTT
CASSPAGGFNEKLFF
>.|TRBV10-2|TRBJ2-3|.
TGCGCCAGCAGTAACCCAGATACGCAGTATTTT
CASSNPDTQYF
>TRBD1|TRBV18|TRBJ1-2|.
TGTGCCAGCTCACCGGGACAGGGAATTGATGGCTACACCTTC
CASSPGQGIDGYTF
>TRBD1|TRBV5-4|TRBJ2-2|.
TGTGCCAGCAGCCGTGGACAGGGCCACAACACCGGGGAGCTGTTTTTT
CASSRGQGHNTGELFF
>TRBD1|TRBV2|TRBJ1-1|.
TGTGCCACCACCAGGGGGGTGAACACTGAAGCTTTCTTT
CATTRGVNTEAFF
>TRBD2|TRBV25-1|TRBJ2-4|.
TGTGCCAGCAGTGAGCGGCGGGGTGGAGCGGGGACCTATGACATTCAGTACTTC
CASSERRGGAGTYDIQYF
>TRBD1|TRBV6-1|TRBJ1-5|few
TGTGCCATCCAGGGGGCGCGAAATCAGCCCCAGCATTTT
CAIQGARNQPQHF